This T cell receptor beta chain was identified in a study of cytomegalovirus exposure and HLA in healthy donors. This clone was seen once. The antigen is unknown. Use of 60 Vbeta and 13 Jbeta primers characterized the PCR. The table came from immunoSEQ multiplex PCR; TCRdb's copy has only in-frame clones and leaves some out. The sample holds some 140,000 clones; around four fifths are singletons and the top ten take approximately 4.8%. Study conclusions and caveats: A missense variant in DCLRE1C was later tied to TCR beta V- and J-gene trimming. High specificity and sensitivity for cytomegalovirus status were reported for the classifier. Sequencing depth roughly uniform across donors was assumed in presence/absence analyses.

Germline values: CDR1 LNHDA, CDR2 SQIVND (reference sequence). J was trimmed by 0 bases and V by 6 bases; bases with no gene match: 9. The CDR3 has 18 residues. This sequence originates from a man under 40 in good health. The material sequenced was PBMCs. V and J are TRBV19 and TRBJ2-2; 11 positions agree with TRBD2. The CDR3 coding sequence is TGTGCCAGTAGCCGCAGAACTAGCGGGAGCGCGAACACCGGGGAGCTGTTTTTT. This translates into CASSRRTSGSANTGELFF.